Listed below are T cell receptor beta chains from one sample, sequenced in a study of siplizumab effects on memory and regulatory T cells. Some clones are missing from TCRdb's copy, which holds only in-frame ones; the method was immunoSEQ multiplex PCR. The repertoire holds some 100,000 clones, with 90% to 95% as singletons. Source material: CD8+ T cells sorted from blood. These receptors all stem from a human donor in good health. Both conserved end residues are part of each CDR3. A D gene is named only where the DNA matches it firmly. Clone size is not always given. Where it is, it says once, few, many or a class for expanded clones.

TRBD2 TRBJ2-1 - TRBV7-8 CASSLGLAGAVVFF TGTGCCAGCAGCTTAGGGCTAGCGGGAGCGGTCGTATTCTTC
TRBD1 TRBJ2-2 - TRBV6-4 CASRTGATGELFF TGTGCCAGCAGGACAGGGGCCACCGGGGAGCTGTTTTTT
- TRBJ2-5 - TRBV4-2 CASSQDPSVRETQYF TGTGCCAGCAGCCAAGATCCCAGCGTCAGGGAGACCCAGTACTTC
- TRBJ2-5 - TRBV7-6 CASSLALQETQYF TGTGCCAGCAGCTTAGCCCTACAAGAGACCCAGTACTTC
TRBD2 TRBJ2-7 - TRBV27 CASSLTSGYYEQYF TGTGCCAGCAGCCTGACTAGCGGGTACTACGAGCAGTACTTC
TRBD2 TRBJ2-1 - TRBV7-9 CASTLLAGGDEQFF TGTGCCAGCACCCTATTAGCCGGGGGGGATGAGCAGTTCTTC
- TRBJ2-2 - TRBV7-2 CASSPGLLTGELFF TGTGCCAGCAGCCCAGGGCTACTCACCGGGGAGCTGTTTTTT
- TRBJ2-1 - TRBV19 CASSLADDNEQFF TGTGCCAGTAGTTTAGCGGACGACAATGAGCAGTTCTTC
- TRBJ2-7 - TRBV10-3 CAISDYRNSYEQYF TGTGCCATCAGTGATTACAGGAACTCCTACGAGCAGTACTTC
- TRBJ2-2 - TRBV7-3 CASKQYQDTGELFF TGTGCCAGCAAACAGTATCAGGACACCGGGGAGCTGTTTTTT
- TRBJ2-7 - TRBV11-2 CASSFSNVYEQYF TGTGCCAGCAGCTTCTCTAACGTCTACGAGCAGTACTTC
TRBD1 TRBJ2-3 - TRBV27 CASSPIPGTGAADTQYF TGTGCCAGCAGTCCCATCCCCGGGACAGGGGCGGCAGATACGCAGTATTTT
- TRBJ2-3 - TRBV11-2 CASSSGRGDTQYF TGTGCCAGCAGCTCAGGTCGTGGGGATACGCAGTATTTT
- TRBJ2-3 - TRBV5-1 CASSVWGQGEMDTQYF TGCGCCAGCAGTGTTTGGGGGCAGGGTGAGATGGATACGCAGTATTTT
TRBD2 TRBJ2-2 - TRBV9 CASSAFLRPVETSGGFRDTGELFF TGTGCCAGCAGCGCGTTCCTACGGCCTGTGGAGACTAGCGGGGGCTTCCGGGACACCGGGGAGCTGTTTTTT
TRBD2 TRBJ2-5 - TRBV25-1 CASSVEREIRETQYF TGTGCCAGCAGCGTGGAGCGGGAGATTCGAGAGACCCAGTACTTC
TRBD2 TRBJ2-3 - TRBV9 CASSLGASGGANTDTQYF TGTGCCAGCAGCCTTGGGGCTAGCGGGGGGGCTAACACAGATACGCAGTATTTT
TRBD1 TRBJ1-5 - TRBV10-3 CAISEGTGPSNQPQHF TGTGCCATCAGTGAGGGGACAGGGCCGAGCAATCAGCCCCAGCATTTT
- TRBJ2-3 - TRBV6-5 CASRDYTDTQYF TGTGCCAGCAGGGATTACACAGATACGCAGTATTTT
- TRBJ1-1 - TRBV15 CAASQGLNTEAFF TGTGCCGCCTCACAGGGTCTGAACACTGAAGCTTTCTTT
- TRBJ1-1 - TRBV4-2 CASSPWGSATSNTEAFF TGTGCCAGCAGCCCATGGGGCTCCGCGACATCGAACACTGAAGCTTTCTTT
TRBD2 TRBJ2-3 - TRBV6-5 CASSWTSGSTDTQYF TGTGCCAGCAGTTGGACTAGCGGTAGCACAGATACGCAGTATTTT
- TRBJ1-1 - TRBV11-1 CASSPPPLTTEAFF TGTGCCAGCAGCCCCCCCCCATTGACCACTGAAGCTTTCTTT
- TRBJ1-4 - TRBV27 CASSLQGQYEKLFF TGTGCCAGCAGTCTCCAGGGGCAGTATGAAAAACTGTTTTTT
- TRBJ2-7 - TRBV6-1 CASGDGSYEQYF TGTGCCAGCGGGGACGGCTCCTACGAGCAGTACTTC
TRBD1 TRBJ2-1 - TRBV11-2 CASSLVEGANEQFF TGTGCCAGCAGCTTAGTTGAGGGGGCAAATGAGCAGTTCTTC
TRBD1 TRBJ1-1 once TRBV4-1 CASSQDDRGNTEAFF TGCGCCAGCAGCCAGGATGACAGGGGGAACACTGAAGCTTTCTTT
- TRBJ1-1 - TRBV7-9 CASSSLDTSEAFF TGTGCCAGCAGCTCCCTAGACACTTCTGAAGCTTTCTTT
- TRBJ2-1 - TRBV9 CASSVESGSVDEQFF TGTGCCAGCAGCGTAGAGTCCGGGAGTGTCGATGAGCAGTTCTTC
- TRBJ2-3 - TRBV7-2 CASSLGAGTDTQYF TGTGCCAGCAGCTTAGGCGCGGGGACAGATACGCAGTATTTT
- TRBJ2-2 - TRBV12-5 CASGLVRTDSNTGELFF TGTGCTAGTGGTTTGGTTCGGACGGATTCGAACACCGGGGAGCTGTTTTTT